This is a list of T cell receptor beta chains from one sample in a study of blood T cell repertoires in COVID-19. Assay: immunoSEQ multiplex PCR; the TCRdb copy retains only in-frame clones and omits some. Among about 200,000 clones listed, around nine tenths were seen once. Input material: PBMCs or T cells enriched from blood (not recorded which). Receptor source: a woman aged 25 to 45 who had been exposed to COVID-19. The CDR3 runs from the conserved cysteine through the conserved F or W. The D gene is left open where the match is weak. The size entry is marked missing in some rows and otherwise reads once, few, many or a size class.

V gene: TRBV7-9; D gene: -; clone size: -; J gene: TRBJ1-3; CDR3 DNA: TGTGCCAGCAGCTTAGCGGCGGGATCAGGAAACACCATATATTTT; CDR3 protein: CASSLAAGSGNTIYF
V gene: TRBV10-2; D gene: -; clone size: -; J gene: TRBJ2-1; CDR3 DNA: TGCGCCAGCAACCGCGGGGACAGCTCCTACAATGAGCAGTTCTTC; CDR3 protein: CASNRGDSSYNEQFF
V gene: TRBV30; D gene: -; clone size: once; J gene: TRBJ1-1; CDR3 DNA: TGTGCCTGGATGATCCACAGGGAGAACACTGAAGCTTTCTTT; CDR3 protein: CAWMIHRENTEAFF
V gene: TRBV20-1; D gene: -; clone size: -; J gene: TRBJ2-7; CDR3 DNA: TGCAGTGCCCGCCAGGGTTACGAGCAGTACTTC; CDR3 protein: CSARQGYEQYF
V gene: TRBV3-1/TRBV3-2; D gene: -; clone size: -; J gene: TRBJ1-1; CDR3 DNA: TGTGCCAGCAGCCAAGAGGGCAGGGCGAACACTGAAGCTTTCTTT; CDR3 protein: CASSQEGRANTEAFF
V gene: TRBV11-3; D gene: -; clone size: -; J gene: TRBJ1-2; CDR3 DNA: TGTGCCAGCAGCTTATTTTCAGGGCCAGCAGATGGCTACACCTTC; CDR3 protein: CASSLFSGPADGYTF
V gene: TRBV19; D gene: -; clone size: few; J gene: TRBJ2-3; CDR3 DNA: TGTGCCAGTAGTATAACGGGTGACCCAGATACGCAGTATTTT; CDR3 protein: CASSITGDPDTQYF
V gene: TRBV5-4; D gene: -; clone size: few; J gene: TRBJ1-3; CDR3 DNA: TGTGCCAGCAGTCTGGGGGGGGATGCTGGAAACACCATATATTTT; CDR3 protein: CASSLGGDAGNTIYF
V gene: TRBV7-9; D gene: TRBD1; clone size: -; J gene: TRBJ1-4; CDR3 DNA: TGTGCCAGCAGCTCCATGAGGTCCCGGGACAGGGTCGGTGGTGAAAAACTGTTTTTT; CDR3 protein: CASSSMRSRDRVGGEKLFF
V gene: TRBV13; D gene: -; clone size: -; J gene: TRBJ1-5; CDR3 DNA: TGTGCCAGCAGCTCCGGCGGTAGCAATCAGCCCCAGCATTTT; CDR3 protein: CASSSGGSNQPQHF
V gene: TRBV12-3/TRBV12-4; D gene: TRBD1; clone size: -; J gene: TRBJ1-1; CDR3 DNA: TGTGCCAGCAGTTTATCGACAGGGACTGAAGCTTTCTTT; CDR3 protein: CASSLSTGTEAFF
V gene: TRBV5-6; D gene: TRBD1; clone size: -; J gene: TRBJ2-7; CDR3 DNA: TGTGCCAGCAGCATACCGGGACAGGGGGCTCGCGAGCAGTACTTC; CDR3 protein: CASSIPGQGAREQYF
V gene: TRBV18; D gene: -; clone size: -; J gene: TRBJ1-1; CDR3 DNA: TGTGCCAGCTCACCACCGAACAGGGCGGACACTGAAGCTTTCTTT; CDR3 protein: CASSPPNRADTEAFF
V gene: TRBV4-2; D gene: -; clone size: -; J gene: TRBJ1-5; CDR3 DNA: TGTGCCAGCAGCCAAGACGCAGCGACCAATCAGCCCCAGCATTTT; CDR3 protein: CASSQDAATNQPQHF
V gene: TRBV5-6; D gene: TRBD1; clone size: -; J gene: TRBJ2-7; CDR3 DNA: TGTGCCAGCAGTTTGGTTCCGGGACAGGGTTACGAGCAGTACTTC; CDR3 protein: CASSLVPGQGYEQYF
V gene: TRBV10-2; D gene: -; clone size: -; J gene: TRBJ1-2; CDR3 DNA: TGCGCCAGCAGTGATTACAGAGCTAACTATGGCTACACCTTC; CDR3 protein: CASSDYRANYGYTF
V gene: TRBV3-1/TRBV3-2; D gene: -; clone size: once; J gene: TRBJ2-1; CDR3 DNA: TGTGCCAGCAGCCAAGGTGAGGGTTCGGGGCAGTTCTTC; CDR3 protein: CASSQGEGSGQFF
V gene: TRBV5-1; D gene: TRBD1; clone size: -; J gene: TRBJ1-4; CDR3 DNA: TGCGCCAGCAGCTTGGGACAGGGGTTATCGGCAACTAATGAAAAACTGTTTTTT; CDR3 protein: CASSLGQGLSATNEKLFF
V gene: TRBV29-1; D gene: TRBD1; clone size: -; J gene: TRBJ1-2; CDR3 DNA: TGCAGCGTACTCGACAGGGCATATGGCTACACCTTC; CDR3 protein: CSVLDRAYGYTF
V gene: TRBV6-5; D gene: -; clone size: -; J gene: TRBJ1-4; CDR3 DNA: TGTGCCAGCACAAGATCCGACCGGCGGGGTGAAAAACTGTTTTTT; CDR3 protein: CASTRSDRRGEKLFF
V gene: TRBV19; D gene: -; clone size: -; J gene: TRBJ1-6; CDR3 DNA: TGTGCCAGTAGGTACAGGGTTGGGTCACCCCTCCACTTT; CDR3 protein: CASRYRVGSPLHF